This TCR beta chain emerged from a study of T cell responses to AZD1222 COVID-19 vaccine. Overall study results and limits: Females outnumbered males among donors, who were mostly white British; clonal diversity was possibly underestimated. At baseline, just a handful of AZD1222 recipients tested seropositive. Compared with day 0, the breadth and depth of the Spike-specific TCR repertoire rose significantly after two doses of AZD1222.

A word on this clone: Its antigen is not identified.

Looked up from germline, CDR1 is SNHLY and CDR2 is FYNNEI. This CDR3 spans 16 amino acids. V gave up 4 bases and J gave up 2 bases; unmatched junction bases: 7. The data were produced by immunoSEQ multiplex PCR, yet TCRdb's version contains in-frame clones alone and is incomplete. The table lists around 110,000 clones, 80% to 90% of them singletons, with roughly 4% in the top ten. This sequence was found in an adult in good health. This specimen consisted of peripheral blood, obtained on day 0 of MenACWY control vaccination. This chain uses TRBV2 with TRBJ1-4; TRBD1 matches 7 bases. CDR3 in DNA: TGTGCCAGCAGTGCTTGGGGGGGACAGACTAATGAAAAACTGTTTTTT. It yields the protein CASSAWGGQTNEKLFF.